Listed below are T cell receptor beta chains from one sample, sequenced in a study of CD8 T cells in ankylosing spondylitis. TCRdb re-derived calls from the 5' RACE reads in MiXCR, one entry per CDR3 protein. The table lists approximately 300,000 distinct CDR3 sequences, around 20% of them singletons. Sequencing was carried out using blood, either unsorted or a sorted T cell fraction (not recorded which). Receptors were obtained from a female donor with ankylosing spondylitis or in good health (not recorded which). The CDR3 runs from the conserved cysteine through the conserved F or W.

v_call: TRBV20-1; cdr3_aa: CSAPTSGGRNEQFF
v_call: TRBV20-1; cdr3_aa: CSARLAGNYGYTF
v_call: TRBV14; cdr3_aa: CASSHRVAGPTGELFF
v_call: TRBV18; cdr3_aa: CASAPEAGDTQYF
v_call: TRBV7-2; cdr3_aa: CASSLIGLATDTQYF
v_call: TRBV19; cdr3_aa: CASSKGDRPANQPQHF
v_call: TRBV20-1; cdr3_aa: CSASLALGLEQFF
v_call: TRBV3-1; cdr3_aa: CASSHGTSGPHEFF
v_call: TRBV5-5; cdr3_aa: CASSKLADEQFF
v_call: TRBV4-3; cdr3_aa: CASSFDRGPDQPQHF
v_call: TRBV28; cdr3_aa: CASSLRSVINQPQHF
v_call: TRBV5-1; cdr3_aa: CASSLVFGAELYNEQFF
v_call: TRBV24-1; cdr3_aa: CATSDPGKEQFF
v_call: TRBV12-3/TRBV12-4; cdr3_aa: CASSPGIRETQYF
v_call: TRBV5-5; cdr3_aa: CASSHTRDRVRDEQFF
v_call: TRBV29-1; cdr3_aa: CSVGVAGDTGELFF